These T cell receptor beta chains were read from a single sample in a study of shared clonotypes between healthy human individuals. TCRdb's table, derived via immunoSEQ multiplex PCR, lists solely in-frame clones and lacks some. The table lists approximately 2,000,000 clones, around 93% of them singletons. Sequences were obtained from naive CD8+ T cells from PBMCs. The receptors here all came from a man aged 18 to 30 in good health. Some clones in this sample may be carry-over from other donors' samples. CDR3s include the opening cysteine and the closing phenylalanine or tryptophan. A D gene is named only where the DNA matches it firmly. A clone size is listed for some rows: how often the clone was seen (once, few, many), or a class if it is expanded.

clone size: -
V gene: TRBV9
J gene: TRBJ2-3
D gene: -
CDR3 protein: CASSAYGRDTQYF
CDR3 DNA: TGTGCCAGCAGCGCCTATGGGAGGGATACGCAGTATTTT

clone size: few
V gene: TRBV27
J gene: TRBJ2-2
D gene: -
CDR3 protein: CATGGYTGELFF
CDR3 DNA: TGTGCCACAGGGGGGTACACCGGGGAGCTGTTTTTT

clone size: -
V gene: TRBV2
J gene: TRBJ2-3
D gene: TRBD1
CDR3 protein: CASRTGLRTDTQYF
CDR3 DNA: TGTGCCAGCCGGACAGGGCTGAGAACAGATACGCAGTATTTT

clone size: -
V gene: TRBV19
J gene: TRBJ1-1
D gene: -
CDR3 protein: CASSMEYTGGLTEAFF
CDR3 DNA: TGTGCCAGTAGTATGGAGTACACGGGGGGCCTCACTGAAGCTTTCTTT

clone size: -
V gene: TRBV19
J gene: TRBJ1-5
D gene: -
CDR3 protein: CASSIGGTQPQHF
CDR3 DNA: TGTGCCAGTAGTATAGGGGGTACGCAGCCCCAGCATTTT

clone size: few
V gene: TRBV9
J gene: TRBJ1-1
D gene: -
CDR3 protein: CASSAGREDEAFF
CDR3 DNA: TGTGCCAGCAGCGCGGGGCGGGAAGACGAAGCTTTCTTT

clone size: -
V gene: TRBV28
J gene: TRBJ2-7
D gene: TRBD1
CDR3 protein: CASSFGDRLAYEQYF
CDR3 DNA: TGTGCCAGCAGTTTTGGGGACAGGCTTGCATACGAGCAGTACTTC

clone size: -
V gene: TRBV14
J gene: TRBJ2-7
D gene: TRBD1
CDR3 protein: CASSQSRDRGQRRYEQYF
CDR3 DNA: TGTGCCAGCAGCCAGTCCCGGGACAGGGGGCAAAGGAGGTACGAGCAGTACTTC

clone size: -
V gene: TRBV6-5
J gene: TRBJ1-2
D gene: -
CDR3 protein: CASSYPGGVGGYTF
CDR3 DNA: TGTGCCAGCAGTTACCCGGGCGGAGTCGGTGGCTACACCTTC

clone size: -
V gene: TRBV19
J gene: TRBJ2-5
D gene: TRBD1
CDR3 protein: CASSARDSIQETQYF
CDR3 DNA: TGTGCCAGTAGTGCCCGGGACAGCATTCAAGAGACCCAGTACTTC

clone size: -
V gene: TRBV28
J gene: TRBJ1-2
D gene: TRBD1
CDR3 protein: CASSLQSPEGARNGYTF
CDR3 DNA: TGTGCCAGCAGTTTACAGTCACCGGAGGGGGCAAGGAATGGCTACACCTTC

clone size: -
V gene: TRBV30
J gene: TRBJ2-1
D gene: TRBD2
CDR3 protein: CAWSPGTNYNEQFF
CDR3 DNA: TGTGCCTGGAGTCCAGGGACTAATTACAATGAGCAGTTCTTC

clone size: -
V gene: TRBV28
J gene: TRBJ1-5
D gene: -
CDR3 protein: CASSLTLGSNQPQHF
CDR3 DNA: TGTGCCAGCAGTTTAACGTTGGGCAGCAATCAGCCCCAGCATTTT

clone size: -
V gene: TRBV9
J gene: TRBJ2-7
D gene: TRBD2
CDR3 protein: CASSPSGREGLIYEQYF
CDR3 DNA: TGTGCCAGCAGCCCATCGGGGCGGGAGGGCCTAATCTACGAGCAGTACTTC

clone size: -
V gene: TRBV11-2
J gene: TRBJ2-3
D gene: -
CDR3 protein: CASSLGWDTLSHTDTQYF
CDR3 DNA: TGTGCCAGCAGCTTAGGGTGGGACACTCTCAGTCACACAGATACGCAGTATTTT

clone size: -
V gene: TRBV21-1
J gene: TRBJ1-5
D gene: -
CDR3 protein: CASSLSMGPVRLNQPQHF
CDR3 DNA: TGTGCCAGCAGCCTAAGTATGGGGCCGGTCCGTCTAAATCAGCCCCAGCATTTT

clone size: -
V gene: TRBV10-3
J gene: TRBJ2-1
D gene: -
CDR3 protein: CAISNAGNEQFF
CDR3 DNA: TGTGCCATAAGCAATGCAGGGAATGAGCAGTTCTTC

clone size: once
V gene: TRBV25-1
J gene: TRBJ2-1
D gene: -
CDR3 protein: CASSGDQWGDSYNEQFF
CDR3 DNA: TGTGCCAGCAGTGGAGACCAGTGGGGAGACTCCTACAATGAGCAGTTCTTC

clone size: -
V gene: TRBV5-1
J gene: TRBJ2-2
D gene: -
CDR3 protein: CASSGSVGSVAGELFF
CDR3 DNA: TGCGCCAGCAGCGGGTCAGTGGGGAGCGTAGCCGGGGAGCTGTTTTTT

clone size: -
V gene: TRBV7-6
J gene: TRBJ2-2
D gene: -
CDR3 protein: CASSFGAGSTGELFF
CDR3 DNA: TGTGCCAGCAGCTTTGGGGCCGGGAGCACCGGGGAGCTGTTTTTT

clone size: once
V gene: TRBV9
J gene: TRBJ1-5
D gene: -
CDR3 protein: CASSLSEGNQPQHF
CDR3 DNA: TGTGCCAGCAGTTTATCAGAGGGCAATCAGCCCCAGCATTTT

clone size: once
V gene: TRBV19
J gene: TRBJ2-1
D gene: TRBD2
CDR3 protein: CASTLIAGENEQFF
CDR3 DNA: TGTGCCAGTACCCTCATAGCGGGAGAGAATGAGCAGTTCTTC

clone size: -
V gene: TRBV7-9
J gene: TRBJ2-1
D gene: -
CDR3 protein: CASTHTGVEQFF
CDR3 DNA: TGTGCCAGCACTCACACGGGGGTCGAGCAGTTCTTC

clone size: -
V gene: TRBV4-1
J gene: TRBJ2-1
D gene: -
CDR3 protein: CASSQGSSAQFF
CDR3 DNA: TGCGCCAGCAGCCAAGGGTCTTCTGCGCAGTTCTTC

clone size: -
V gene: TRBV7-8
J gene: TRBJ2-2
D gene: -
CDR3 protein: CASSLLGDTGELFF
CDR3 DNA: TGTGCCAGCAGCTTATTGGGGGACACCGGGGAGCTGTTTTTT

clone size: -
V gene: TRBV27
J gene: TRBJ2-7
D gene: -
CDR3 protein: CASSLPGSQTYEQYF
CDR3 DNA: TGTGCCAGCAGTTTACCAGGGAGCCAGACCTACGAGCAGTACTTC

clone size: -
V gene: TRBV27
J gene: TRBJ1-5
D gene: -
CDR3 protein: CASSRWSNQPQHF
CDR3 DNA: TGTGCCAGCAGCAGATGGAGCAATCAGCCCCAGCATTTT

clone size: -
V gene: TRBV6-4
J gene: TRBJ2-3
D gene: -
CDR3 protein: CASSPGYGTQYF
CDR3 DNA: TGTGCCAGCAGTCCCGGGTATGGTACGCAGTATTTT

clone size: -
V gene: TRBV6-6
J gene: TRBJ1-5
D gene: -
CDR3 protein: CASSSSPRGSNQPQHF
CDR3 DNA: TGTGCCAGCAGTTCCTCCCCCCGTGGTAGCAATCAGCCCCAGCATTTT

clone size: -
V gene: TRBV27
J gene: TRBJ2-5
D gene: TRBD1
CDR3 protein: CASSLSRQGLQETQYF
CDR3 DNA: TGTGCCAGCAGTTTATCCCGACAGGGGCTGCAAGAGACCCAGTACTTC

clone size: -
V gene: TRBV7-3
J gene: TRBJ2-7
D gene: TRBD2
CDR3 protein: CASSWTSGSRYEQYF
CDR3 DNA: TGTGCCAGCAGCTGGACTAGCGGGAGTAGATACGAGCAGTACTTC

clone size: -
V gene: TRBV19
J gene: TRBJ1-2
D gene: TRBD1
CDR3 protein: CASRWVEGASGYTF
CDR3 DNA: TGTGCCAGTAGGTGGGTGGAGGGGGCATCTGGCTACACCTTC

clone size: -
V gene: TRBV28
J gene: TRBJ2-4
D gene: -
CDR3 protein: CASRGIAKNIQYF
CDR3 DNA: TGTGCCAGCAGGGGAATAGCCAAAAACATTCAGTACTTC

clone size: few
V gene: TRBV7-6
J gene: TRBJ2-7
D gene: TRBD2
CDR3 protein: CASSLGREAGYEQYF
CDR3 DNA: TGTGCCAGCAGCTTAGGGCGGGAGGCCGGGTACGAGCAGTACTTC

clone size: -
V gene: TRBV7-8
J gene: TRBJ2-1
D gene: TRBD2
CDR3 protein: CASSLRASGSLFSYNEQFF
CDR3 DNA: TGTGCCAGCAGCTTACGCGCTAGCGGGAGCCTATTCTCCTACAATGAGCAGTTCTTC

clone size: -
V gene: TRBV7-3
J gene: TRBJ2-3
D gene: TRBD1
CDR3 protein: CASSLGQGFTDTQYF
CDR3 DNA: TGTGCCAGCAGCTTAGGACAGGGGTTTACAGATACGCAGTATTTT

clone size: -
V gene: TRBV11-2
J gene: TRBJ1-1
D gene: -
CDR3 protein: CASSLPRLKGRENTEAFF
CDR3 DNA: TGTGCCAGCAGCTTACCGAGATTGAAGGGGCGAGAAAACACTGAAGCTTTCTTT

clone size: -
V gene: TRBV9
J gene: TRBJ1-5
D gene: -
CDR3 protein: CASSATGSSQPQHF
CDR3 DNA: TGTGCCAGCAGCGCAACAGGGAGTTCCCAGCCCCAGCATTTT

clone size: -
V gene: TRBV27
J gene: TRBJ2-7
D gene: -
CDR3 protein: CASSLVYSGARSYEQYF
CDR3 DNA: TGTGCCAGCAGTCTTGTCTATTCCGGGGCTCGCTCCTACGAGCAGTACTTC

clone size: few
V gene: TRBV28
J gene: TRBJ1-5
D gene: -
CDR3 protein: CASSFTPLGNQHF
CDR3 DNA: TGTGCCAGCAGTTTTACCCCCTTAGGGAACCAGCATTTT

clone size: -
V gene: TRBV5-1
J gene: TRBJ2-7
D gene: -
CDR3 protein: CASSLDKLHRDVSYEQYF
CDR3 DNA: TGCGCCAGCAGCTTGGACAAATTACACCGGGACGTTTCCTACGAGCAGTACTTC

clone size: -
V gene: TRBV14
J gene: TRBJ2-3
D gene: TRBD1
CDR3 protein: CASSQLPGQGPSTDTQYF
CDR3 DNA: TGTGCCAGCAGCCAATTACCGGGACAGGGTCCTAGCACAGATACGCAGTATTTT

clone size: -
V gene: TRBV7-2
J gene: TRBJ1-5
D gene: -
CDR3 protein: CASSPGEGGREPQHF
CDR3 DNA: TGTGCCAGCAGCCCAGGGGAGGGTGGCCGCGAGCCCCAGCATTTT

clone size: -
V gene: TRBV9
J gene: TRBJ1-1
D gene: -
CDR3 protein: CASSGKGEGAFF
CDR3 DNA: TGTGCCAGCAGCGGAAAGGGGGAGGGAGCTTTCTTT

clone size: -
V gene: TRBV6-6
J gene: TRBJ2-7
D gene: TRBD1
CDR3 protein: CASSYSGQGWYEQYF
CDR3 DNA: TGTGCCAGCAGTTATTCGGGACAGGGGTGGTACGAGCAGTACTTC

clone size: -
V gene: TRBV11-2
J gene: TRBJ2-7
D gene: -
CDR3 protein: CASSSRSTYEQYF
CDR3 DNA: TGTGCCAGCAGCTCCAGGTCCACCTACGAGCAGTACTTC